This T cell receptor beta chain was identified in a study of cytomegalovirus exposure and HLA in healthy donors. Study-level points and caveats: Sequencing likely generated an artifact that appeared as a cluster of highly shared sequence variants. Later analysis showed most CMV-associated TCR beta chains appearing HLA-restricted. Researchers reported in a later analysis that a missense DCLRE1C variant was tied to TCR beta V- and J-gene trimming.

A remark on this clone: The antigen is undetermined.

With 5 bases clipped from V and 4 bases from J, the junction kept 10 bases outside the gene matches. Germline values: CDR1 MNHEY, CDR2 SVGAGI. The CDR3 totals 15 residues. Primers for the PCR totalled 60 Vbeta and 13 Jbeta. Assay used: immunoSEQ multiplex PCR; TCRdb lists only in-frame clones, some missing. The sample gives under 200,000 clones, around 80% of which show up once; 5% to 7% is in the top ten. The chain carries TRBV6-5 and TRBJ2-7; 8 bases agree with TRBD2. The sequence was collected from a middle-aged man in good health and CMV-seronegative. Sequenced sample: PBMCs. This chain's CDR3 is CASSLIGRAAYEQYF. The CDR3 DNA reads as TGTGCCAGCAGTCTCATCGGGAGGGCCGCATACGAGCAGTACTTC.